Included here is one TCR gamma chain sequence, with context. What it binds is not known. Extracted RNA was reverse transcribed into cDNA. Multiplex PCR used pooled V-gene forward primers and a constant-region reverse primer to amplify CDR3s. TCRdb used CATT to re-call clones from the multiplex PCR reads. The table lists about 36,000 gamma-chain clones, 20% to 25% of them singletons. This sample is drawn from a study of Vδ1+ human thymocytes. Study findings and constraints: Thymic TRG and TRD repertoires appeared highly polyclonal, with Gaussian CDR3 length distributions.

The CDR3 runs 13 residues. V was pared by 3 bases and J by 2 bases, with 4 bases of the junction left unmatched. Germline V gene data show CDR1 as VTNTFY and CDR2 as YDVSTARD (reference sequence). V usage is TRGV3 and J usage is TRGJ1 or TRGJ2. The sequencing sample was made of Vdelta1+ gamma-delta thymocytes from the thymus. Subset described: FACS-sorted CD3+ TCRalphabeta- TCRVdelta1+ TCRVdelta2- thymocytes. This receptor was taken from a girl less than two years old who had congenital heart surgery. The CDR3 sequence is CATWDFDYYKKLF. The CDR3, as DNA: TGTGCCACCTGGGACTTCGATTATTATAAGAAACTCTTT.